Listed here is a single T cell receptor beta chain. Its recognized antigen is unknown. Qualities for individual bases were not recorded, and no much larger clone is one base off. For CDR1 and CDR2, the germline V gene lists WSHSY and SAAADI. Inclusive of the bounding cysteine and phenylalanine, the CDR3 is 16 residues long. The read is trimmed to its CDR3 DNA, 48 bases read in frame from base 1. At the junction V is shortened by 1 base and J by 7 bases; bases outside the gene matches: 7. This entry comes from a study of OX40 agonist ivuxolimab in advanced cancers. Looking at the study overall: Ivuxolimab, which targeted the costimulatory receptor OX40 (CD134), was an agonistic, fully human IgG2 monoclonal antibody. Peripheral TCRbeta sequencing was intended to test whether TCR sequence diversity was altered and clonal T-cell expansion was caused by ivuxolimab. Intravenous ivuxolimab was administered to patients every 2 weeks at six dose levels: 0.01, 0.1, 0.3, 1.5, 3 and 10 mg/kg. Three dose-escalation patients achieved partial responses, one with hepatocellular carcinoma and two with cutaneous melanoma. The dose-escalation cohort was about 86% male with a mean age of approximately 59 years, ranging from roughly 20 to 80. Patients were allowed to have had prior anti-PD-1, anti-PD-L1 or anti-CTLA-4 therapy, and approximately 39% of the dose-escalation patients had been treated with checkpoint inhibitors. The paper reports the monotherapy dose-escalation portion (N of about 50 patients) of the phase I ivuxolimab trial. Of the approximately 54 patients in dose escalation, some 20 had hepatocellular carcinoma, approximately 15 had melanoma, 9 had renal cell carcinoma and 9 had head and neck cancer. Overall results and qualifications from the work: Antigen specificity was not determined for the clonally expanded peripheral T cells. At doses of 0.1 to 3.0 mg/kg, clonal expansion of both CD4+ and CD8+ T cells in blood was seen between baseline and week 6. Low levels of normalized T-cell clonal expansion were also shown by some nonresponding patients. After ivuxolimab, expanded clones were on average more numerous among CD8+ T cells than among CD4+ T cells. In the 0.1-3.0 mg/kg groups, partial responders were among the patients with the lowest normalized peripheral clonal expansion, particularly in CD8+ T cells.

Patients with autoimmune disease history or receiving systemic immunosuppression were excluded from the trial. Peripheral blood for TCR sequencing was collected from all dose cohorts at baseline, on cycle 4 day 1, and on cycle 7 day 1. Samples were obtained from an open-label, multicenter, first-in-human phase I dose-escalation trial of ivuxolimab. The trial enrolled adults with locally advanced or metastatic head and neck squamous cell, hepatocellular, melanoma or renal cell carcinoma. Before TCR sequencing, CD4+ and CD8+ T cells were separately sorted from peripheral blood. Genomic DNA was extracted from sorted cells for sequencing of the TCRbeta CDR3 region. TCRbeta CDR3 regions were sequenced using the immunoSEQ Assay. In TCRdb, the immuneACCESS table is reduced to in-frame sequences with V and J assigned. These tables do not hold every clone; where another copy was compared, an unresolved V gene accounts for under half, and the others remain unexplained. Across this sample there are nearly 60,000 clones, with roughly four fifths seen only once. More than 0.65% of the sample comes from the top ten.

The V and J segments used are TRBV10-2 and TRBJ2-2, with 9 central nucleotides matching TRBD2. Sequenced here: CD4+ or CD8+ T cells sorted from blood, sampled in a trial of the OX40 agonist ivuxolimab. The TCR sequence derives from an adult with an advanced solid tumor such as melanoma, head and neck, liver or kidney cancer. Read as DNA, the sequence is TGCGCCAGCAGTGAGTTAAGGCTAGCGGGGATCGGGGAGCTGTTTTTT. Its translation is CASSELRLAGIGELFF.